One sample yielded the 14 T cell receptor beta chains listed below, sequenced in a study of cytomegalovirus exposure and HLA in healthy donors. Primers for the PCR totalled 60 Vbeta and 13 Jbeta. Generated by immunoSEQ multiplex PCR, the TCRdb table keeps only in-frame clones and is missing some. The sample gives 100,000 to 150,000 clones, over 75% of which show up once; around 1.5% is in the top ten. The sample was PBMCs. These receptors were taken from a woman between 18 and 29 years old in good health and CMV-seronegative.

The chain has TRBV27 and TRBJ2-3; TRBD1 matches 7 bases. After removal of 5 bases from V and 0 bases from J, the junction contained 2 bases not matched to a gene. The CDR3 contains 14 residues. CDR1 MNHEY and CDR2 SMNVEV come from the germline V gene (reference sequence). The CDR3 loop reads CASSGTASTDTQYF. The CDR3 nucleotides are TGTGCCAGCAGTGGGACAGCAAGCACAGATACGCAGTATTTT.

The chain carries TRBV25-1 and TRBJ2-7; 9 bases are shared with TRBD1. This CDR3 has 14 amino acids. Germline lookup yields CDR1 MGHDK and CDR2 SYGVNS. With 5 bases clipped from V and 3 bases from J, the junction kept 5 bases outside the gene matches. CDR3 DNA: TGTGCCAGCAGTCTGACAGGGGGGGTCTACGAGCAGTACTTC. This translates into CASSLTGGVYEQYF.

This chain connects TRBV27 to TRBJ1-2, with D tentatively TRBD1 (6 bases). The CDR3 contains 14 residues. CDR1 MNHEY and CDR2 SMNVEV come from the germline V gene (reference sequence). V gave up 6 bases and J gave up 4 bases, with 15 bases separating them. CDR3 sequence: CASSPTGNGYGYTF. CDR3 sequence (DNA): TGTGCCAGCAGCCCCACAGGGAATGGCTATGGCTACACCTTC.

This clone was counted once. The genes are TRBV2 and TRBJ2-7; TRBD2 matches at 12 bases. The CDR3 length is 14 residues. Losses at the gene ends were 6 bases for V and 3 bases for J; bases not matched to a gene: 3. The V gene's germline CDR1 is SNHLY and CDR2 FYNNEI. The CDR3 bases are TGTGCCAGCAGACTAGCGGGAGGTATCTACGAGCAGTACTTC. Residues: CASRLAGGIYEQYF.

The genes are TRBV14 and TRBJ1-2; D is undetermined. The CDR3 covers 14 residues. Germline values: CDR1 SGHDN, CDR2 FVKESK. Trimming cost V 1 base and J 5 bases, with 11 bases left between them. The CDR3 is CASSQGRSGYGYTF. The CDR3 bases are TGTGCCAGCAGCCAAGGGCGGTCGGGGTATGGCTACACCTTC.

The chain carries TRBV4-3 and TRBJ1-1; a possible D gene is TRBD1 (6 bases). The V and J ends lost 0 bases and 3 bases respectively, with 17 bases between them. Germline V lookup: CDR1 LGHNA, CDR2 YSLEER. The CDR3 spans 17 residues. CDR3 sequence: CASSQDGSDRGHTEAFF. DNA of the CDR3: TGCGCCAGCAGCCAAGATGGATCGGACAGAGGGCACACTGAAGCTTTCTTT.

The chain employs TRBV6-1 and TRBJ2-7; no clear D gene. V was shortened by 0 bases and J by 9 bases, with 12 bases between the two germline ends. Per the germline V gene, CDR1 is MNHNS and CDR2 is SASEGT. The CDR3 contains 13 residues. DNA of the CDR3: TGTGCCAGCAGTGAAGCCTCGTTTTCCGGGCAGTACTTC. This encodes CASSEASFSGQYF.

This clone was observed a few times. The CDR3 here is CASSQDRGMASKNEQFF. CDR3 bases: TGTGCCAGCAGCCAAGACAGGGGGATGGCTAGTAAGAATGAGCAGTTCTTC. V is TRBV7-9 and J is TRBJ2-1, with 9 nucleotides matching TRBD1. The CDR3 runs to 17 residues. Germline V gene lookup returns CDR1 SEHNR and CDR2 FQNEAQ (reference sequence). The V segment lost 5 bases and the J segment 7 bases; nucleotides outside the gene matches: 15.

Remarks on this clone: Other DNA sequences in the sample encode the same CDR3. Here the CDR3 reads CASSPDRAEAFF. In DNA, the CDR3 is TGTGCCAGCTCACCCGACAGGGCTGAAGCTTTCTTT. This chain joins TRBV18 and TRBJ1-1, with 7 bases fitting TRBD1. Germline V gives CDR1 KGHSH, CDR2 LQKENI. The CDR3 is made up of 12 amino acids. With 3 bases clipped from V and 6 bases from J, the junction kept 1 base outside the gene matches.

The chain links TRBV19 to TRBJ1-6; 7 bases line up with TRBD1. The ends lost 4 bases at V and 9 bases at J; junction bases unmatched: 6. The germline CDR1 and CDR2 sequences are LNHDA and SQIVND (reference sequence). The CDR3 contains 14 residues. CDR3 region: CASSTDRAGSPLHF. The DNA of the CDR3 is TGTGCCAGTAGTACTGACAGGGCTGGTTCACCCCTCCACTTT.

In its sample, this clone was seen a few times. The chain employs TRBV4-1 and TRBJ2-7; a weak D match, TRBD2 (5 bases). The germline V gene has CDR1 MGHRA and CDR2 YSYEKL. The CDR3 has 15 amino acids. The ends were cut back, 1 base at V and 1 base at J, with 11 bases in the middle. This chain's CDR3 is CASSQGPGVSYEQYF. The CDR3 bases are TGCGCCAGCAGCCAAGGCCCCGGGGTTTCCTACGAGCAGTACTTC.

The CDR3 DNA reads TGTGCCAGCAGTTACTGGGACAGGATGAACACTGAAGCTTTCTTT. This encodes CASSYWDRMNTEAFF. The V gene is TRBV6-5, the J gene TRBJ1-1, with 8 bases identical to TRBD1. Trimming at V came to 1 base and at J to 0 bases, leaving 1 base not matched to a gene. The germline gives CDR1 MNHEY, CDR2 SVGAGI. This CDR3 has 15 residues.

The rearrangement joins TRBV5-5 to TRBJ1-3; 9 nucleotides match TRBD1. There are 15 residues in the CDR3. J was trimmed by 4 bases and V by 0 bases; bases with no gene match: 2. Looked up from germline, CDR1 is SGHKS and CDR2 is YYEKEE (reference sequence). The CDR3 DNA reads TGTGCCAGCAGCTTGGGGGGGACAGGGGGAAACACCATATATTTT. Encoded protein: CASSLGGTGGNTIYF.

The V gene is TRBV30, the J gene TRBJ1-6, with D unresolved. The CDR3 contains 12 residues. Germline V gene lookup returns CDR1 GTSNPN and CDR2 SVGIG (reference sequence). The V end lost 4 bases, the J end lost 6 bases, and 7 bases lay between the germline ends. In DNA form, the CDR3 reads TGTGCCTGGACGTGGCTTAATTCACCCCTCCACTTT. Protein: CAWTWLNSPLHF.